This T cell receptor beta chain was profiled in a study of blood T cell repertoires in COVID-19. Looking at the study overall: In each case, the material was cDNA or gDNA derived from T cells, B-cell-depleted T cells, or PBMCs.

CDR3 size: 15 residues. Germline CDR1 is MNHEY and CDR2 is SVGAGI. J gave up 3 bases and V 4 bases, and 6 bases lay outside the gene matches. Assay used: immunoSEQ multiplex PCR; TCRdb lists only in-frame clones, some missing. The table shows about 170,000 clones, with around 89% occurring only once. V is TRBV6-5 and J is TRBJ1-1; TRBD1 aligns across 9 bases. The sequenced material came from peripheral blood. This receptor was taken from a man aged 60-69 years with acute or convalescent COVID-19. This chain's CDR3 is CASSSQGAGYTEAFF. The CDR3 coding sequence is TGTGCCAGCAGTTCACAGGGGGCGGGTTACACTGAAGCTTTCTTT.